The 4 T cell receptor beta chains below come from one sample, sequenced in a study of T-cell reconstitution after alpha-beta-depleted transplantation in children. During its preparation, the TCRbeta library received unique molecular identifiers. MiXCR, run by TCRdb on the PCR reads, gives a single entry per CDR3 protein. The sample includes approximately 490,000 distinct CDR3 sequences, around 12% of them seen just once. The starting material was PBMCs from the stem cell graft donor, obtained from the stem cell graft. These receptors all come from a human donor who donated a stem cell graft to a child with combined immunodeficiency.

The chain has TRBV11-2 and TRBJ2-1; 14 bases match TRBD2. The CDR3 spans 17 residues. From germline, CDR1 is SGHAT and CDR2 FQNNGV. V lost 3 bases to trimming and J lost 7 bases; unmatched junction nucleotides: 8. CDR3 in amino acids: CASSFRLAGGPGNEQFF. CDR3 DNA sequence: TGTGCCAGCAGCTTTAGACTAGCGGGGGGGCCAGGGAATGAGCAGTTCTTC. The entire variable domain, with the rest obtained from reference TRBV11-2 and TRBJ2-1, is as follows: EAGVAQSPRYKIIEKRQSVAFWCNPISGHATLYWYQQILGQGPKLLIQFQNNGVVDDSQLPKDRFSAERLKGVDSTLKIQPAKLEDSAVYLCASSFRLAGGPGNEQFFGPGTRLTVL.

This clonotype was detected a few times. V usage is TRBV7-7 and J usage is TRBJ2-5; D call uncertain. Trimming shortened V by 2 bases and J by 5 bases, and 12 bases separated the two germline ends. The CDR3 covers 14 residues. The germline V gene encodes CDR1 SSHAT and CDR2 FNYEAQ (reference sequence). This CDR3 is CASSLRSVEETQYF. CDR3 sequence (DNA): TGTGCCAGCAGCTTAAGAAGCGTAGAGGAGACCCAGTACTTC.

Worth noting for this clonotype: The CDR3 ends on some other residue instead of the conserved phenylalanine or tryptophan, so this is likely a read error. The DNA is left out, because the CDR3 cannot be placed on it with certainty; the CDR3 is given as TCRdb lists it. CDR3 sequence reads: CSSSSGTI. The chain joins TRBV29-1 to TRBJ1-1; TRBD1, the D gene given by the table, was not confirmed from the DNA. From germline, CDR1 is SQVTM and CDR2 ANQGSEA. A total of 8 residues make up the CDR3, ends included.

This clonotype was seen only a few times. CDR3 sequence (DNA): TGTGCCAGCAGTGGGACACCTATCGATGAGCAGTTCTTC. Translation gives CASSGTPIDEQFF. The chain couples TRBV25-1 to TRBJ2-1; D is possibly TRBD1 (5 bases). This CDR3 region has 13 residues. Germline V gives CDR1 MGHDK, CDR2 SYGVNS. Trimming removed 4 bases from V and 8 bases from J, with 12 bases in between.